This T cell receptor beta chain was sequenced in a study of blood T cell repertoires in COVID-19. The V and J ends lost 1 base and 5 bases respectively, with 8 bases between them. In germline, CDR1 is SGHTA, CDR2 FQGNSA. There are 14 residues in the CDR3. Participants were aged roughly 18 to 89 years from 24 US areas. Two negative PCRs, clearance, or symptom resolution characterized the recovered Cohort 3 donors. Assay: immunoSEQ multiplex PCR; the TCRdb copy retains only in-frame clones and omits some. The sample lists about 500,000 clones; around 87% were seen once. This chain connects TRBV7-2 to TRBJ2-2, with a weak D call TRBD1 (5 bases). The source of this sequence is a woman between 18 and 30 years old who had recovered from COVID-19. Material: PBMCs or T cells enriched from blood (not recorded which). The CDR3 spells CASSLEGWTGELFF. CDR3 coding DNA: TGTGCCAGCAGCTTAGAGGGGTGGACCGGGGAGCTGTTTTTT.